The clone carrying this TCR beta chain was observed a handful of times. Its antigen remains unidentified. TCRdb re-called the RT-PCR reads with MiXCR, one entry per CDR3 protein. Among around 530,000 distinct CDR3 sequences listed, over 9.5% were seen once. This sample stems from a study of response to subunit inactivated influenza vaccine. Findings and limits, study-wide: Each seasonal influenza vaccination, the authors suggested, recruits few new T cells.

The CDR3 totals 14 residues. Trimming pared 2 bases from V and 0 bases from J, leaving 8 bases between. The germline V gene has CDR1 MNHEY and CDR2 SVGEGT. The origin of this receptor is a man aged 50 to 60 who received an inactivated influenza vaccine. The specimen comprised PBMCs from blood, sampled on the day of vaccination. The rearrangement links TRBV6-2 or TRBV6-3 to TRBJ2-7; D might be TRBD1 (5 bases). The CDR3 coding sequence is TGTGCCAGCAGTTACCTACAGGCCTCCTACGAGCAGTACTTC. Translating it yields CASSYLQASYEQYF.